This T cell receptor beta chain was documented in a study of blood T cell repertoires in COVID-19. About the study: Researchers got acute and convalescent COVID-19 samples from the United States, Italy and Spain. Sample material is recorded as cDNA or gDNA derived from T cells, B-cell-depleted T cells, or PBMCs.

The CDR3 length is 18 residues. Germline assignment: CDR1 SGHVS and CDR2 FNYEAQ. The V and J ends lost 1 base and 6 bases respectively, with 24 bases between them. In the authors' methods: Amplifying reference gene primers gave estimates of nucleated cell counts. The assay was immunoSEQ multiplex PCR, and TCRdb's table has in-frame clones only and misses some. The DNA was the basis for D and trimming; V, J and clone size are from that table. Of about 28,000 clones listed, approximately 90% are singletons. This clonotype was obtained from a human donor in a cohort sampled during active COVID-19. This chain joins TRBV7-6 and TRBJ1-1, with D possibly matching TRBD1 (5 bases). Sequencing was carried out using peripheral blood. The CDR3 region is CASSLGVSGGVLSAEAFF. The CDR3 region has the DNA TGTGCCAGCAGCTTAGGGGTTTCAGGAGGGGTTTTAAGCGCTGAAGCTTTCTTT.